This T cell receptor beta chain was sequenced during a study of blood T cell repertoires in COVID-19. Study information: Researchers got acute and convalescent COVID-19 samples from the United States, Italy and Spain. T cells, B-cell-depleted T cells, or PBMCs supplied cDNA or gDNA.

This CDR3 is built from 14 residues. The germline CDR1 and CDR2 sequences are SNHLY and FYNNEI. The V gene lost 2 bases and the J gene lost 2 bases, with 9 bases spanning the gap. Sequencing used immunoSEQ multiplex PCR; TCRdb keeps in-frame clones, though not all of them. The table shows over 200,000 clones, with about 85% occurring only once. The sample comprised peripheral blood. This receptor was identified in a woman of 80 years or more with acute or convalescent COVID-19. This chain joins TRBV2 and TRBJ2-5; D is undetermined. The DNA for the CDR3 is TGTGCCAGCAGTGAATTGAGGAAACAAGAGACCCAGTACTTC. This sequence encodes CASSELRKQETQYF.